This is a list of T cell receptor beta chains from one sample in a study of blood T cell repertoires in COVID-19. Sequenced by immunoSEQ multiplex PCR; TCRdb stores in-frame clones only, minus some. The table lists about 43,000 clones, approximately 90% of them singletons. The source material was peripheral blood. The source is a man in his fifties or sixties with active COVID-19. The CDR3 runs from the conserved cysteine through the conserved F or W. A D gene is named only where the DNA matches it firmly. Some rows have no size entry. The others give once, few or many, or a class for an expanded clone.

>TRBV7-2|.|TRBJ2-2|.
TGTGCCAGCACCCATGCGGCAACCGGGGAGCTGTTTTTT
CASTHAATGELFF
>TRBV6-5|.|TRBJ1-1|TRBD1
TGTGCCAGCAATCATGACAGGGGGCGCGCCACTGAAGCTTTCTTT
CASNHDRGRATEAFF
>TRBV19|.|TRBJ2-6|TRBD1
TGTGCCAGTAGTATCCCGACAGGGGCTGGGGCCAACGTCCTGACTTTC
CASSIPTGAGANVLTF
>TRBV7-2|.|TRBJ2-1|.
TGTGCCAGCAGCTTAGGCCCAGGGTCCAATGAGCAGTTCTTC
CASSLGPGSNEQFF
>TRBV14|.|TRBJ1-6|TRBD1
TGTGCCAGCAGCCAAGTGGACAGGGGAAATTCACCCCTCCACTTT
CASSQVDRGNSPLHF
>TRBV6-1|.|TRBJ2-1|TRBD2
TGTGCCAGCAGTGAAACCAGGACTAGCGGCTTCTTC
CASSETRTSGFF
>TRBV11-2|.|TRBJ2-3|.
TGTGCCAGCAGCGTTAGGGGAACTTCTAACACAGATACGCAGTATTTT
CASSVRGTSNTDTQYF
>TRBV7-2|.|TRBJ1-4|.
TGTGCCAGCAGCCAGGGGACAACTAATGAAAAACTGTTTTTT
CASSQGTTNEKLFF
>TRBV18|once|TRBJ2-1|TRBD2
TGTGCCAGCTCACCTCGACTAGCGGCGGACAATGAGCAGTTCTTC
CASSPRLAADNEQFF
>TRBV29-1|.|TRBJ1-6|.
TGCAGCGTCGGGAAATATAATTCACCCCTCCACTTT
CSVGKYNSPLHF